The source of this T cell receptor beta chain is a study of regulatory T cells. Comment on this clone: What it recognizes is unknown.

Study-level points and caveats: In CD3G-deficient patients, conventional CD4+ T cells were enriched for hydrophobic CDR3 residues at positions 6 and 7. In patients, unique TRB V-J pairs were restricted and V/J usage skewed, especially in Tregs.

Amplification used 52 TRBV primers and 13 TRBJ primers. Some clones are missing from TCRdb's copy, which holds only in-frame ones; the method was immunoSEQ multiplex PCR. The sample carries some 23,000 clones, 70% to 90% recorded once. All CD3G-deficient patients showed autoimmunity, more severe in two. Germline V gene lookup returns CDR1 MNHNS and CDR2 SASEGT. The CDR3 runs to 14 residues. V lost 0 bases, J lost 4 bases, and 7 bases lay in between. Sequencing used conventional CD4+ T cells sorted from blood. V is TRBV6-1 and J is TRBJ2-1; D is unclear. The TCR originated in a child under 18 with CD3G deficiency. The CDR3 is CASSEAWDYNEQFF. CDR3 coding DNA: TGTGCCAGCAGTGAAGCTTGGGATTACAATGAGCAGTTCTTC.